The 15 T cell receptor beta chains below all came from one sample that was sequenced in a study of human T cells and chemical hapten exposure. The time point was: patch test 3, about 24 weeks after DPC sensitization. Treatment described: therapeutic diphenylcyclopropenone sensitization with weekly scalp DPC. MiXCR was run by TCRdb on the RACE reads, yielding one entry per CDR3 protein. The table shows under 100,000 distinct CDR3 sequences, with under 14% occurring only once. The source material was whole blood, sampled in connection with sensitization to the hapten diphenylcyclopropenone (DPC). These receptors were collected from a woman between 50 and 59 years old with alopecia areata. Some clones in this sample may be carry-over from other donors' samples.

Ten or more counts support this clonotype. The chain employs TRBV6-5 and TRBJ1-1; D ambiguous. V lost 0 bases and J lost 4, with 6 bases in between. The germline CDR1 and CDR2 sequences are MNHEY and SVGAGI. CDR3 length: 13 amino acids. CDR3 protein: CASSYSGSTEAFF. The DNA for the CDR3 is TGTGCCAGCAGTTACTCAGGGAGCACTGAAGCTTTCTTT.

This clonotype was seen at least ten times. The chain recombines TRBV27 with TRBJ2-5, with D tentatively TRBD1 (7 bases). The CDR3 consists of 16 residues. V was trimmed by 1 base and J by 4 bases, leaving 16 bases between them. CDR1 is MNHEY, CDR2 SMNVEV, per germline (reference sequence). CDR3 amino acids: CASSLFGGRGRETQYF. CDR3 nucleotide sequence: TGTGCCAGCAGTTTATTCGGGGGAAGGGGGCGAGAGACCCAGTACTTC.

This clonotype occurred many times. The V and J genes are TRBV20-1 and TRBJ1-2; D unresolved. The CDR3 contains 11 residues. Germline-derived CDR1 and CDR2 are DFQATT and SNEGSKA (reference sequence). The germline V and J ends were trimmed by 0 bases and 10 bases, with 9 bases remaining between them. The CDR3 loop reads CSARDGLIYTF. The CDR3 region has the DNA TGCAGTGCTAGAGATGGCCTGATCTACACCTTC.

This clonotype was found many times. The V gene is TRBV5-6, the J gene TRBJ2-3; D gene unclear. V lost 1 base and J 3 bases, leaving 9 bases between the germline ends. The CDR3 covers 14 residues. The germline V gene encodes CDR1 SGHDT and CDR2 YYEEEE. The CDR3 bases are TGTGCCAGCAGCTTGTCGAAGGGAACAGATACGCAGTATTTT. Its protein product is CASSLSKGTDTQYF.

The V call is TRBV5-1, the J call TRBJ2-7; D ambiguous. Germline assignment: CDR1 SGHRS and CDR2 YFSETQ. The CDR3 runs to 13 residues. The V end was cut by 3 bases, the J end by 1 base, with 8 bases between. CDR3 in DNA: TGCGCCAGCAGCTCTTACGGTTCCTACGAGCAGTACTTC. The encoded protein is CASSSYGSYEQYF. The whole variable domain, filled in from reference TRBV5-1 and TRBJ2-7, reads KAGVTQTPRYLIKTRGQQVTLSCSPISGHRSVSWYQQTPGQGLQFLFEYFSETQRNKGNFPGRFSGRQFSNSRSEMNVSTLELGDSALYLCASSSYGSYEQYFGPGTRLTVT.

The table lists this clonotype with many counts. V is TRBV18 and J is TRBJ1-1, with D unresolved. Per the germline V gene, CDR1 is KGHSH and CDR2 is LQKENI. The CDR3 covers 14 residues. V lost 2 bases and J 4 bases, leaving 11 bases between the germline ends. CDR3 amino acids: CASSPGIVGTEAFF. Here the CDR3 DNA reads TGTGCCAGCTCACCAGGGATTGTGGGCACTGAAGCTTTCTTT.

This clonotype was seen ten or more times. The chain uses TRBV20-1 and TRBJ1-1, with D maybe TRBD1 (6 bases). The CDR3 is 14 residues long. Per the germline V gene, CDR1 is DFQATT and CDR2 is SNEGSKA (reference sequence). V was clipped by 6 bases and J by 4 bases, with 18 bases between them. CDR3 amino acids: CSAVGGPGGTEAFF. In DNA form, the CDR3 reads TGCAGTGCGGTCGGGGGGCCGGGGGGCACTGAAGCTTTCTTT.

Note on this clonotype: A clone one base away is much larger, so this may be a read error. The J gene is TRBJ2-3, the V gene TRBV2, with D possibly being TRBD1 (5 bases). The CDR3 spans 14 residues. The V gene's germline CDR1 is SNHLY and CDR2 FYNNEI. The CDR3 nucleotides read TGTGCCTGCAGTGAAAGGGGCCCACAAGATACGCAGTATTTT. It codes for CACSERGPQDTQYF.

The chain uses TRBV12-3 or TRBV12-4 and TRBJ2-1, with D perhaps matching TRBD2 (6 bases). V was trimmed by 6 bases and J by 2 bases, leaving 14 bases between them. The CDR3 sequence is 15 residues long. The CDR3 here is CASSRLGNTYNEQFF. Here the CDR3 DNA reads TGTGCCAGCAGCCGACTAGGGAACACCTACAATGAGCAGTTCTTC.

This clonotype was detected ten times or more. The chain links TRBV29-1 to TRBJ2-7; the D gene is possibly TRBD1 (6 bases). The CDR3 is 11 amino acids. The V gene's germline CDR1 is SQVTM and CDR2 ANQGSEA. V was cut by 6 bases and J by 6 bases, with 12 bases left in between. The DNA of the CDR3 is TGCAGCGTCGCGACAGGACCCGAGCAGTACTTC. Protein: CSVATGPEQYF.

This clonotype showed up just a few times. The chain couples TRBV20-1 to TRBJ2-5; D gene unclear. CDR1 DFQATT and CDR2 SNEGSKA come from the germline V gene (reference sequence). The CDR3 spans 13 residues. V lost 3 bases and J lost 5, with 13 bases in between. The CDR3 sequence: CSASLQTRETQYF. The CDR3 DNA sequence: TGCAGTGCTAGCCTACAGACGCGGGAGACCCAGTACTTC.

The table lists this clonotype with a few counts. V is TRBV5-1 and J is TRBJ2-1; D might be TRBD2 (6 bases). V shed 1 base and J shed 12 bases, with 17 bases lying between them. Germline V gene sequence: CDR1 SGHRS, CDR2 YFSETQ. This CDR3 comprises 14 residues. The CDR3 loop is CASSLKTSDDSQFF. DNA for the CDR3: TGCGCCAGCAGCTTGAAGACTAGTGATGATTCGCAGTTCTTC.

This clonotype was found many times. The chain combines TRBV10-3 with TRBJ2-3, with 9 nucleotides matching TRBD1. Germline CDR1 reads ENHRY; CDR2 reads SYGVKD. The CDR3 has 15 residues. J gave up 5 bases and V 0 bases, and 3 bases lay outside the gene matches. The CDR3, as DNA: TGTGCCATCAGTGAGTCACAGGGGGCTGTAGATACGCAGTATTTT. Translated: CAISESQGAVDTQYF.

This clonotype was seen a handful of times. The chain joins TRBV29-1 to TRBJ2-1; 9 positions agree with TRBD2. The V and J ends lost 8 bases and 7 bases, in that order; junction bases with no gene match: 12. The germline V gene encodes CDR1 SQVTM and CDR2 ANQGSEA. The CDR3 loop spans 14 amino acids. CDR3 in amino acids: CSFNRAGGPNEQFF. The CDR3 region has the DNA TGCAGCTTCAATAGGGCGGGAGGGCCGAATGAGCAGTTCTTC.

As for this clonotype: One end of the junction does not line up with germline, which may come from a read error. The chain is built from TRBV7-2 and TRBJ1-1; D not resolved. This CDR3 is 14 amino acids long. The germline V gene has CDR1 SGHTA and CDR2 FQGNSA. This CDR3 reads CASSFSGSRAEVFF. Here the CDR3 DNA reads TGTGCCAGCAGCTTTTCGGGGTCGAGGGCTGAAGTTTTCTTT.